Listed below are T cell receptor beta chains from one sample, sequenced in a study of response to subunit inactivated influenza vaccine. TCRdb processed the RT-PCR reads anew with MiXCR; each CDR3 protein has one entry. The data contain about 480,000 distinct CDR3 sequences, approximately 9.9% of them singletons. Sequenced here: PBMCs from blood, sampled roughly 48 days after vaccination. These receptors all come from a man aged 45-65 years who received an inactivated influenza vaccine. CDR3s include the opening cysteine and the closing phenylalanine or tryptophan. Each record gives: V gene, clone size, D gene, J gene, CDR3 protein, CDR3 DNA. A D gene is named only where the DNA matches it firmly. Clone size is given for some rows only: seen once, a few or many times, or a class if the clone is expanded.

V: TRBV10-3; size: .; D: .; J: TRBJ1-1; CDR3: CAIREVGTEAFF; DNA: TGTGCCATCAGGGAGGTGGGCACTGAAGCTTTCTTT
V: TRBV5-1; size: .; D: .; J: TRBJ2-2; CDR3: CASSPRTETGELFF; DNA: TGCGCCAGCAGCCCACGGACCGAGACCGGGGAGCTGTTTTTT
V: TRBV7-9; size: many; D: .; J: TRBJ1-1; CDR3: CASTLREATEAFF; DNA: TGTGCCAGCACCTTACGGGAGGCGACTGAAGCTTTCTTT
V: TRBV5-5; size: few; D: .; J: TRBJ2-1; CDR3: CASYSVGNEQFF; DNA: TGTGCCAGTTATTCCGTGGGGAATGAGCAGTTCTTC
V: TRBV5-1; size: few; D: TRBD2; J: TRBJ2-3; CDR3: CASSLATAGDGTQYF; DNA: TGCGCCAGCAGCTTGGCCACGGCGGGAGATGGTACGCAGTATTTT
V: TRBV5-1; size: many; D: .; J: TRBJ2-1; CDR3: CASSLEAGRYNEQFF; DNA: TGCGCCAGCAGCTTGGAGGCAGGGAGGTACAATGAGCAGTTCTTC
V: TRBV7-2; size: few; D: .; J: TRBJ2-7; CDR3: CASSLSSRASSYEQYF; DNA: TGTGCCAGCAGCTTAAGTTCCCGGGCTAGCTCCTACGAGCAGTACTTC
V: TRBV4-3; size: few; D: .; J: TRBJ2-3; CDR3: CASSQDWTLGTDTQYF; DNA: TGCGCCAGCAGCCAAGATTGGACCCTCGGCACAGATACGCAGTATTTT
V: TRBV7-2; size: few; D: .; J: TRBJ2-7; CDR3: CASSLGPGGTSYEQYF; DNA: TGTGCCAGCAGCTTAGGCCCAGGGGGGACCTCCTACGAGCAGTACTTC
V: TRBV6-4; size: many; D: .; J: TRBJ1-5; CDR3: CASSPETNQPQHF; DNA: TGTGCCAGCAGCCCCGAGACCAATCAGCCCCAGCATTTT
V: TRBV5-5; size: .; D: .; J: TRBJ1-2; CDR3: CASSLGSIANYGYTF; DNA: TGTGCCAGCAGCTTAGGGTCCATAGCTAACTATGGCTACACCTTC
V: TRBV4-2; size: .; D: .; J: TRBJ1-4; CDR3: CASSRQVQLNEKLFF; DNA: TGTGCCAGCAGCCGACAGGTACAGCTTAATGAAAAACTGTTTTTT
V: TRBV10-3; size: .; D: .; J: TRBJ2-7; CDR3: CATVGQSTLATSYEQYF; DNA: TGTGCCACCGTGGGACAGAGTACCCTAGCGACCTCCTACGAGCAGTACTTC
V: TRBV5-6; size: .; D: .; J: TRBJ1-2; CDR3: CASSLSGRTLRGYTF; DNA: TGTGCCAGCAGCTTGTCTGGCAGGACGCTGCGGGGCTACACCTTC
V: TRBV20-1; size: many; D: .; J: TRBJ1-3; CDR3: CSAPGTGNTIYF; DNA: TGCAGTGCCCCAGGGACCGGAAACACCATATATTTT
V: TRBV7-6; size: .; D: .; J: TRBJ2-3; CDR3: CASSFWGLTDTQYF; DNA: TGTGCCAGCAGCTTTTGGGGGCTCACAGATACGCAGTATTTT
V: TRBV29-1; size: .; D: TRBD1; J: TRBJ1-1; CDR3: CSAKTTGGAFF; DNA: TGCAGCGCCAAAACAACAGGGGGAGCTTTCTTT
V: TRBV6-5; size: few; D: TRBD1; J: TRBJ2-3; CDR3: CASSYSNQGATIF; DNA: TGTGCCAGCAGTTACTCTAACCAGGGGGCGACTATTTTT
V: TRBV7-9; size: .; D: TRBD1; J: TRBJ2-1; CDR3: CASSLQGPSYNEQFF; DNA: TGTGCCAGCAGCCTACAGGGGCCCTCCTACAATGAGCAGTTCTTC
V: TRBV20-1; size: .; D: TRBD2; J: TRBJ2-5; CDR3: CSARMTGGPAQYF; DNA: TGCAGTGCTAGAATGACGGGAGGGCCCGCCCAGTACTTC
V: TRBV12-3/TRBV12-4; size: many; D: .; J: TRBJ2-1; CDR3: CASRPGRKNNEQFF; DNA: TGTGCCAGCAGACCGGGACGGAAGAACAATGAGCAGTTCTTC
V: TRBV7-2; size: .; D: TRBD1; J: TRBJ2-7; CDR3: CASNDRGRRLHEQYF; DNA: TGTGCCAGCAACGACAGGGGGCGCCGGCTCCACGAGCAGTACTTC
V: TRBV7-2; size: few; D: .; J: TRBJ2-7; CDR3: CASSLKLSSRGYEQYF; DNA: TGTGCCAGCAGCTTAAAACTCTCCAGTCGGGGCTACGAGCAGTACTTC
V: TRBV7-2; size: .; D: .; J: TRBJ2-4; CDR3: CASSLKSGLENIQYF; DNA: TGTGCCAGCAGCTTAAAGTCCGGGTTAGAAAACATTCAGTACTTC
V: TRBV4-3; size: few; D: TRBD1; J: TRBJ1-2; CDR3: CASSQALGTGHNYGYTF; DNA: TGCGCCAGCAGCCAAGCTCTCGGGACAGGGCACAACTATGGCTACACCTTC
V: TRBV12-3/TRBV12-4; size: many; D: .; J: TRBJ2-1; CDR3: CASSPGQSYNEQFF; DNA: TGTGCCAGCAGCCCCGGTCAATCCTACAATGAGCAGTTCTTC
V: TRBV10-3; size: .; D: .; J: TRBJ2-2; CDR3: CAISDDLETGELFF; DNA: TGTGCCATCAGTGACGATCTGGAGACCGGGGAGCTGTTTTTT
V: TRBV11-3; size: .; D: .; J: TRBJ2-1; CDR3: CASSSHRAGPNNEQFF; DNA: TGTGCCAGCAGCTCCCACAGGGCGGGGCCGAACAATGAGCAGTTCTTC
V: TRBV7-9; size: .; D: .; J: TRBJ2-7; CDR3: CASGDTYEQYF; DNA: TGTGCCAGCGGTGACACCTACGAGCAGTACTTC
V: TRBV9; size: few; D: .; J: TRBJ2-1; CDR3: CASSVQRQGGGENEQFF; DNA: TGTGCCAGCAGCGTCCAGCGACAGGGAGGAGGGGAAAATGAGCAGTTCTTC
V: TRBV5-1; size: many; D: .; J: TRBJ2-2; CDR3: CASSIGQFSTGELFF; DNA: TGCGCCAGCAGCATCGGACAGTTTAGCACCGGGGAGCTGTTTTTT
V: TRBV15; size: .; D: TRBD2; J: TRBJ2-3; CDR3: CATSRFQRGSRTDTQYF; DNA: TGTGCCACCAGCAGATTCCAGCGGGGGTCGCGCACAGATACGCAGTATTTT
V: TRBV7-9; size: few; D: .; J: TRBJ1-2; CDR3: CASSFTGVSNYGYTF; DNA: TGTGCCAGCAGTTTTACAGGAGTTTCTAACTATGGCTACACCTTC
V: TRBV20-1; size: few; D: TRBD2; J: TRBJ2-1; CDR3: CSAKRGASFEQFF; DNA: TGCAGTGCTAAGCGGGGGGCTAGTTTTGAGCAGTTCTTC
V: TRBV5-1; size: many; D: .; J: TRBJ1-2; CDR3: CASSLGQYYGYTF; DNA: TGTGCCAGCAGTTTGGGCCAGTACTATGGCTACACCTTC
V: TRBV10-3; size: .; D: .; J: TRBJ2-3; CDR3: CAISVDTADTQYF; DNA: TGTGCCATCAGTGTTGACACGGCAGATACGCAGTATTTT
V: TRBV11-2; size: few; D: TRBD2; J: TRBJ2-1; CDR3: CASRFRGGVEGNEQFF; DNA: TGTGCCAGCCGCTTCCGGGGAGGGGTTGAAGGGAATGAGCAGTTCTTC
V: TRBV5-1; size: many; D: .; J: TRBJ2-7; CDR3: CASSEDETYEQYF; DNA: TGCGCCAGCAGCGAGGACGAGACCTACGAGCAGTACTTC
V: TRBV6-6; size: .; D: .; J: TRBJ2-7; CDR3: CASSSIRGHEQYF; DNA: TGTGCCAGCAGTTCCATTCGGGGTCACGAGCAGTACTTC
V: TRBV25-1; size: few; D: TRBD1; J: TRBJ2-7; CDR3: CASSEFGQGAPEQYF; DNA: TGTGCCAGCAGTGAATTCGGGCAGGGGGCTCCCGAGCAGTACTTC
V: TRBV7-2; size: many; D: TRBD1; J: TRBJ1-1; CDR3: CASSLNLGQMNTEAFF; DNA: TGTGCCAGCAGCCTAAATCTGGGACAGATGAACACTGAAGCTTTCTTT
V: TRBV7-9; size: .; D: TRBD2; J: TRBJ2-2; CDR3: CANGGSGELFF; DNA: TGTGCCAACGGGGGGTCCGGGGAGCTGTTTTTT
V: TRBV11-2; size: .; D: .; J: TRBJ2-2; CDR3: CAMRRGNTGELFF; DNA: TGTGCCATGAGGCGGGGGAACACCGGGGAGCTGTTTTTT
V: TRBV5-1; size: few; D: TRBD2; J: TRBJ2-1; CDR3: CASSRTSGRAREFF; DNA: TGCGCCAGCAGCCGCACTAGCGGGAGAGCCCGGGAGTTCTTC
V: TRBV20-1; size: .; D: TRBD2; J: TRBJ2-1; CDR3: CTHSGTSRNEQFF; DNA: TGCACCCACTCCGGGACTAGCAGAAATGAGCAGTTCTTC
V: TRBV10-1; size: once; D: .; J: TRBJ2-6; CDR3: CASSTGVGANVLTF; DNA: TGCGCCAGCAGTACGGGGGTTGGGGCCAACGTCCTGACTTTC